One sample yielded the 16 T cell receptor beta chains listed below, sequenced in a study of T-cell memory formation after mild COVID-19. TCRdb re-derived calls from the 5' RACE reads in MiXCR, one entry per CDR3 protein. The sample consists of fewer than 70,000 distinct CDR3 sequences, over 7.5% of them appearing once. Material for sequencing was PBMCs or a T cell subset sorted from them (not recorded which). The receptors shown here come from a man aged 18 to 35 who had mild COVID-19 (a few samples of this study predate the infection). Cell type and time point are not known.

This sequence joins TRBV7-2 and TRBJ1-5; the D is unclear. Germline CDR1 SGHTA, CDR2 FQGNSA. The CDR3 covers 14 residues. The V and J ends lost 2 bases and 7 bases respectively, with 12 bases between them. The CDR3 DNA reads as TGTGCCAGCAGCTTAATGGGAATTGAACAGCCCCAGCATTTT. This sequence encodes CASSLMGIEQPQHF.

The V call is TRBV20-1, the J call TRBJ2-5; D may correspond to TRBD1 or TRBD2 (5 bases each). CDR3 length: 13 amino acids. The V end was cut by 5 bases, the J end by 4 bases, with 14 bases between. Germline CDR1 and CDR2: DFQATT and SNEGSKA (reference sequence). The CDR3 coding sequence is TGCAGTGCTCCAATCGTTGGGGGAGAGACCCAGTACTTC. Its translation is CSAPIVGGETQYF.

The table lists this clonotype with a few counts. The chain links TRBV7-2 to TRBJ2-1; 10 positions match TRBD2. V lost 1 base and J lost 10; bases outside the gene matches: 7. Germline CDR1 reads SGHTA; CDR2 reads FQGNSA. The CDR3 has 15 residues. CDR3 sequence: CASSLGLAGESEQFF. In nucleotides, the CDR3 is TGTGCCAGCAGCTTAGGGCTAGCGGGGGAATCAGAGCAGTTCTTC.

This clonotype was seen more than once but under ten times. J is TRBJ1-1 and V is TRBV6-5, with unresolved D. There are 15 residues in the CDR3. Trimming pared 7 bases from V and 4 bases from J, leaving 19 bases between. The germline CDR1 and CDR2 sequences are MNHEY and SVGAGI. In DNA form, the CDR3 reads TGTGCCAGCACTCAACACTCCCGCCGGCCCACTGAAGCTTTCTTT. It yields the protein CASTQHSRRPTEAFF.

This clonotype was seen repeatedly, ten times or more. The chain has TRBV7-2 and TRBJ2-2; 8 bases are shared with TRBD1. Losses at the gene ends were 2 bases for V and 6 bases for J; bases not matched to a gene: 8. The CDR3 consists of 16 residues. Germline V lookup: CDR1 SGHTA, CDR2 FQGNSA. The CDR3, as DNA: TGTGCCAGCAGCTTATTCCTTGGGACAGGCGCCGGGGAGCTGTTTTTT. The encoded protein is CASSLFLGTGAGELFF.

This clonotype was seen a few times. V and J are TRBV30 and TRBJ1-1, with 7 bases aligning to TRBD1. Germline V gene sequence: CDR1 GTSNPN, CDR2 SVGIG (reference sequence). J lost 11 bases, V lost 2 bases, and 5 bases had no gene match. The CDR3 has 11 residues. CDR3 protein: CAWSRTGSAFF. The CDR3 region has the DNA TGTGCCTGGAGTCGGACAGGCAGCGCTTTCTTT.

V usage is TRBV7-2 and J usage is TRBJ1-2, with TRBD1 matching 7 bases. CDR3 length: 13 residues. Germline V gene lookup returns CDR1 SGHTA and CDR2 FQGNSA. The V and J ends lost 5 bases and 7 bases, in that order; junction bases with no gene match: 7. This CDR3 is CASSRSTGPGYTF. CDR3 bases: TGTGCCAGCAGCCGATCGACAGGGCCTGGCTACACCTTC.

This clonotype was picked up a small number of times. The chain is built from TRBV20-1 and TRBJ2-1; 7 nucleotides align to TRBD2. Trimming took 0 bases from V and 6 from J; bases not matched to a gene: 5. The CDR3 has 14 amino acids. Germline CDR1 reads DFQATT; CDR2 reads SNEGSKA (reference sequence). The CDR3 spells CSARDRTSSNEQFF. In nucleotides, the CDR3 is TGCAGTGCTAGAGATCGGACTAGTTCCAATGAGCAGTTCTTC.

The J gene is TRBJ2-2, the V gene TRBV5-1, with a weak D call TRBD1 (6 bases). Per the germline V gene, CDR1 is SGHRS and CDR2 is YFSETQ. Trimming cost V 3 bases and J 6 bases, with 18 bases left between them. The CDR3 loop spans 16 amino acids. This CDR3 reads CASSWQGIGLAGELFF. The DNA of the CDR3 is TGCGCCAGCAGCTGGCAGGGGATTGGTTTGGCCGGGGAGCTGTTTTTT.

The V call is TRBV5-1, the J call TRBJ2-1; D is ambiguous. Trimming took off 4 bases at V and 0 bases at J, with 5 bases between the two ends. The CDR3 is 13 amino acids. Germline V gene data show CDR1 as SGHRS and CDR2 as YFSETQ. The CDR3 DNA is TGCGCCAGCAGCGCAGGCTCCTACAATGAGCAGTTCTTC. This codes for CASSAGSYNEQFF. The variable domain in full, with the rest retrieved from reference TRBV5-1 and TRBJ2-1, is KAGVTQTPRYLIKTRGQQVTLSCSPISGHRSVSWYQQTPGQGLQFLFEYFSETQRNKGNFPGRFSGRQFSNSRSEMNVSTLELGDSALYLCASSAGSYNEQFFGPGTRLTVL.

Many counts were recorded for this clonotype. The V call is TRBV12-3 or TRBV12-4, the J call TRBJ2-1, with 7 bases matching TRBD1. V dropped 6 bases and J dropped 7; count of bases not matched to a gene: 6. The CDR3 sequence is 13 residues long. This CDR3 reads CASRQGIGNEQFF. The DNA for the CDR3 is TGTGCCAGCAGACAGGGGATCGGGAATGAGCAGTTCTTC.

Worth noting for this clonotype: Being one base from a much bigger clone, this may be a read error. CDR3 nucleotides: TGTGCCAGCAGCCGTCCGGGGGACGAAGATACGCAGTATTTT. This encodes CASSRPGDEDTQYF. The chain couples TRBV7-9 to TRBJ2-3; D might be TRBD2 (6 bases). Germline V gene lookup returns CDR1 SEHNR and CDR2 FQNEAQ (reference sequence). The CDR3 loop spans 14 amino acids. Trimming removed 5 bases from V and 5 bases from J, with 14 bases in between. The whole variable domain, filled in from reference TRBV7-9 and TRBJ2-3, reads DTGVSQNPRHKITKRGQNVTFRCDPISEHNRLYWYRQTLGQGPEFLTYFQNEAQLEKSRLLSDRFSAERPKGSFSTLEIQRTEQGDSAMYLCASSRPGDEDTQYFGPGTRLTVL.

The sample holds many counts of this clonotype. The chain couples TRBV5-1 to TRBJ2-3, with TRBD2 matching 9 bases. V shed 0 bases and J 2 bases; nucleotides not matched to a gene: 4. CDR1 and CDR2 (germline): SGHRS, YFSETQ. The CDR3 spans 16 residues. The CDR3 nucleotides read TGCGCCAGCAGCTTGGGTGGACTAGCGAACACAGATACGCAGTATTTT. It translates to CASSLGGLANTDTQYF.

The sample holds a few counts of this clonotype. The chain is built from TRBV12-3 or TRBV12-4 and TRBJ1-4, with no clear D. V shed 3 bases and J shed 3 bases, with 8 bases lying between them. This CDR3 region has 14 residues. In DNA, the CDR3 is TGTGCCAGCAGTTTCTCCGCGGCTAATGAAAAACTGTTTTTT. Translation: CASSFSAANEKLFF.

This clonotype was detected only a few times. The CDR3 loop is CASSLSGYEQYV. CDR3 bases: TGTGCCAGCAGTTTATCGGGCTACGAGCAGTACGTC. The chain links TRBV28 to TRBJ2-7, with D uncertain. The V gene's germline CDR1 is MDHEN and CDR2 SYDVKM. Trimming pared 1 base from V and 3 bases from J, leaving 4 bases between. CDR3 size: 12 residues.

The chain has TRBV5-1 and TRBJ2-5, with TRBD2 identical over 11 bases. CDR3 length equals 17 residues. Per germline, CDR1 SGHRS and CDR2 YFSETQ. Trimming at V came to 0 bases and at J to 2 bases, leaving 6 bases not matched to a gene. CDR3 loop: CASSLALAGGPQETQYF. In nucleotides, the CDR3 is TGCGCCAGCAGCTTGGCCCTAGCGGGGGGTCCACAAGAGACCCAGTACTTC.